The 27 T cell receptor beta chains given below trace back to one sample, sequenced in a study of OX40 agonist ivuxolimab in advanced cancers. TCRdb keeps only in-frame clones here, not all; method: immunoSEQ multiplex PCR. The sample yields roughly 81,000 clones, 90% to 95% seen once. This specimen consisted of CD4+ or CD8+ T cells sorted from blood, obtained in a trial of the OX40 agonist ivuxolimab. The receptors originated from an adult with an advanced solid tumor such as melanoma, head and neck, liver or kidney cancer.

V and J are TRBV28 and TRBJ1-2; a possible D gene is TRBD1 (6 bases). The V and J ends lost 2 bases and 4 bases respectively, with 11 bases between them. The CDR3 is 14 amino acids. Germline V CDR1 and CDR2: MDHEN, SYDVKM. The chain's CDR3 is CASSLEGVGYGYTF. The CDR3 coding sequence is TGTGCCAGCAGTTTAGAGGGGGTAGGCTATGGCTACACCTTC.

The chain carries TRBV21-1 and TRBJ2-2; whether TRBD2, the table's D call, matches the DNA was not checked. TRBV21-1 corresponds to a pseudogene. This CDR3 is 19 amino acids long. CDR3 loop: CASSKWGGQTGPNTGELFF. The CDR3 DNA reads TGTGCCAGCAGCAAATGGGGAGGCCAAACAGGACCGAACACCGGGGAGCTGTTTTTT.

The chain joins TRBV6-5 to TRBJ2-7; 14 positions match TRBD2. V shed 5 bases, J shed 7 bases, and the junction held 4 bases outside the gene matches. Germline V gives CDR1 MNHEY, CDR2 SVGAGI. CDR3 length equals 14 residues. Here the CDR3 reads CASSTGLAGGEQYF. DNA for the CDR3: TGTGCCAGCAGTACCGGACTAGCGGGAGGTGAGCAGTACTTC.

This chain joins TRBV12-5 and TRBJ2-1; perhaps TRBD2 as D (6 bases). The V gene's germline CDR1 is LGHNT and CDR2 FRNRAP. V was clipped by 0 bases and J by 4 bases, with 16 bases between them. This CDR3 comprises 17 residues. The CDR3 DNA sequence: TGTGCTAGTGGTTTGGTAGCTGGCGGGAAGGATTACAATGAGCAGTTCTTC. Encoded protein: CASGLVAGGKDYNEQFF.

The CDR3: CASRNTEEPDTQYF. Written as DNA, the CDR3 is TGTGCCAGCAGAAACACGGAGGAACCAGATACGCAGTATTTT. The V and J genes are TRBV28 and TRBJ2-3, with D possibly being TRBD2 (5 bases). The CDR3 covers 14 residues. Trimming cost V 6 bases and J 4 bases, with 14 bases left between them. Germline V gene sequence: CDR1 MDHEN, CDR2 SYDVKM.

V usage is TRBV28 and J usage is TRBJ1-1; D not resolved. From germline, CDR1 is MDHEN and CDR2 SYDVKM. V gave up 6 bases and J gave up 2 bases, with 4 bases separating them. The CDR3 runs 11 residues. The CDR3, as DNA: TGTGCCAGCAGCTTTAACACTGAAGCTTTCTTT. This sequence encodes CASSFNTEAFF.

The V and J genes are TRBV4-1 and TRBJ2-2; 9 positions match TRBD2. This CDR3 has 18 residues. V shed 1 base, J shed 2 bases, and the junction held 8 bases outside the gene matches. Per the germline V gene, CDR1 is MGHRA and CDR2 is YSYEKL. CDR3: CASSQVVRLAVNTGELFF. DNA for the CDR3: TGCGCCAGCAGCCAAGTCGTGAGACTAGCGGTTAACACCGGGGAGCTGTTTTTT.

The chain is built from TRBV7-2 and TRBJ2-1; possibly TRBD2 for D (6 bases). The V and J ends lost 3 bases and 3 bases respectively, with 18 bases between them. There are 17 residues in the CDR3. Germline V gene lookup returns CDR1 SGHTA and CDR2 FQGNSA. CDR3 in amino acids: CASSLSGTQYFYNEQFF. As DNA, the CDR3 is TGTGCCAGCAGCTTGTCCGGGACTCAATATTTCTACAATGAGCAGTTCTTC.

The chain carries TRBV18 and TRBJ2-1, with unresolved D. V lost 3 bases to trimming and J lost 4 bases, with 10 bases between them. Germline V gene sequence: CDR1 KGHSH, CDR2 LQKENI. This CDR3 comprises 14 residues. The CDR3 sequence: CASSPEQAYNEQFF. CDR3 DNA sequence: TGTGCCAGCTCACCGGAGCAGGCTTACAATGAGCAGTTCTTC.

The V gene is TRBV6-1, the J gene TRBJ1-1; D perhaps matches TRBD1 (5 bases). CDR3 length: 15 amino acids. Trimming removed 1 base from V and 2 bases from J, with 11 bases in between. From germline, CDR1 is MNHNS and CDR2 SASEGT. The CDR3 nucleotides are TGTGCCAGCAGTGAAGATGGGGCAGTCAACACTGAAGCTTTCTTT. It encodes CASSEDGAVNTEAFF.

The genes are TRBV29-1 and TRBJ1-2, with a weak D call TRBD1 (5 bases). The CDR3 runs to 12 residues. From germline, CDR1 is SQVTM and CDR2 ANQGSEA. V lost 3 bases to trimming and J lost 5 bases, with 10 bases between them. The CDR3 loop is CSVDRDEYGYTF. The CDR3 DNA reads as TGCAGCGTTGACAGGGATGAATATGGCTACACCTTC.

The CDR3 is CASSQSLAGGAQAYNEQFF. The DNA of the CDR3 is TGTGCCAGCAGCCAATCACTAGCGGGAGGGGCACAGGCCTACAATGAGCAGTTCTTC. The chain couples TRBV16 to TRBJ2-1, with 13 bases that match TRBD2. Germline lookup yields CDR1 KGHSY and CDR2 FQNENV. After removal of 0 bases from V and 2 bases from J, the junction contained 7 bases not matched to a gene. The CDR3 spans 19 residues. The full variable domain, in which reference TRBV16 and TRBJ2-1 provide the parts outside the CDR3, is GEEVAQTPKHLVRGEGQKAKLYCAPIKGHSYVFWYQQVLKNEFKFLISFQNENVFDETGMPKERFSAKCLPNSPCSLEIQATKLEDSAVYFCASSQSLAGGAQAYNEQFFGPGTRLTVL.

The chain recombines TRBV13 with TRBJ2-1, with D possibly matching TRBD1 (6 bases). V was cut by 5 bases and J by 6 bases, with 14 bases left in between. CDR3 length equals 14 residues. Germline V gene sequence: CDR1 PRHDT, CDR2 FYEKMQ (reference sequence). The DNA for the CDR3 is TGTGCCAGCAGCGAAGGACAGAGCGGCAATGAGCAGTTCTTC. This sequence encodes CASSEGQSGNEQFF.

CDR3 in amino acids: CASSPDPWNFNEQFF. CDR3 nucleotide sequence: TGTGCCAGCAGCCCCGACCCCTGGAATTTCAATGAGCAGTTCTTC. The rearrangement joins TRBV5-8 to TRBJ2-1; D is unresolved. The ends were cut back, 4 bases at V and 6 bases at J, with 17 bases in the middle. The CDR3 contains 15 residues. Germline values: CDR1 SGHTS, CDR2 YDEGEE.

J is TRBJ2-1 and V is TRBV7-3; D possibly matches TRBD1 or TRBD2 (5 bases each). The CDR3 has 18 amino acids. Per the germline V gene, CDR1 is SGHTA and CDR2 is FQGTGA. V shed 0 bases and J shed 7 bases, with 22 bases lying between them. The CDR3 protein is CASSLTPGRPQNTNEQFF. The CDR3, as DNA: TGTGCCAGCAGCTTAACTCCGGGACGACCCCAAAATACGAATGAGCAGTTCTTC. Variable domain in full (rest from reference TRBV7-3 and TRBJ2-1): GAGVSQTPSNKVTEKGKYVELRCDPISGHTALYWYRQSLGQGPEFLIYFQGTGAADDSGLPNDRFFAVRPEGSVSTLKIQRTERGDSAVYLCASSLTPGRPQNTNEQFFGPGTRLTVL.

This chain's CDR3 is CASSLKDGLNTEAFF. DNA for the CDR3: TGTGCCAGCAGCTTAAAAGACGGCTTGAACACTGAAGCTTTCTTT. The chain has TRBV11-3 and TRBJ1-1; unclear D gene. The CDR3 is made up of 15 amino acids. The V end was cut by 2 bases, the J end by 0 bases, with 10 bases between. Per the germline V gene, CDR1 is SGHNT and CDR2 is YENEEA. The whole variable domain, filled in from reference TRBV11-3 and TRBJ1-1, reads EAGVVQSPRYKIIEKKQPVAFWCNPISGHNTLYWYLQNLGQGPELLIRYENEEAVDDSQLPKDRFSAERLKGVDSTLKIQPAELGDSAVYLCASSLKDGLNTEAFFGQGTRLTVV.

The sample holds one count of this clone. V gene TRBV4-3 combines with J gene TRBJ2-7; 10 nucleotides line up with TRBD2. The V gene's germline CDR1 is LGHNA and CDR2 YSLEER. The J segment lost 8 bases and the V segment lost 4 bases, leaving 8 bases of the junction unmatched. The CDR3 contains 14 residues. In nucleotides, the CDR3 is TGCGCCAGCAGCCCCGGGACTAGCGTTTCGCAGCAGTACTTC. Protein sequence: CASSPGTSVSQQYF.

The rearrangement uses TRBV7-2 and TRBJ1-1; D may be TRBD1 (6 bases). The CDR3 loop spans 15 amino acids. CDR1 and CDR2 (germline): SGHTA, FQGNSA. V was cut by 6 bases and J by 6 bases, with 20 bases left in between. The CDR3 loop reads CASRFDQGGGAEAFF. The CDR3 region has the DNA TGTGCCAGCAGATTCGACCAAGGGGGTGGCGCTGAAGCTTTCTTT.

This chain joins TRBV6-1 and TRBJ2-7; 9 bases fit TRBD2. The CDR3 covers 15 residues. V gave up 2 bases and J gave up 2 bases; unmatched junction bases: 4. Germline assignment: CDR1 MNHNS and CDR2 SASEGT. The CDR3 nucleotides read TGTGCCAGCAGTGAATGGGTAGCGGGAGCCTACGAGCAGTACTTC. Its protein product is CASSEWVAGAYEQYF.

J is TRBJ1-6 and V is TRBV27, with D perhaps matching TRBD1 (6 bases). This CDR3 spans 16 amino acids. Deletions cut 3 bases from V and 4 bases from J, with 13 bases between. Germline loops: CDR1 MNHEY, CDR2 SMNVEV (reference sequence). This CDR3 reads CASSLGQGPYNSPLHF. CDR3 coding DNA: TGTGCCAGCAGTTTGGGCCAGGGGCCGTATAATTCACCCCTCCACTTT.

The V gene is TRBV6-5, the J gene TRBJ2-7; D is unresolved. From germline, CDR1 is MNHEY and CDR2 SVGAGI. Trimming took off 6 bases at V and 4 bases at J, with 19 bases between the two ends. This CDR3 has 15 residues. DNA for the CDR3: TGTGCCAGCAGCGTAACTCCAGCCTCCGTGTACGAGCAGTACTTC. This translates into CASSVTPASVYEQYF.

The chain recombines TRBV9 with TRBJ2-5; perhaps TRBD1 as D (7 bases). Between the trimmed V and J ends, which lost 1 base and 2 bases, there was a span of 18 bases. The CDR3 is made up of 17 amino acids. Germline V gives CDR1 SGDLS, CDR2 YYNGEE. CDR3 in amino acids: CASSVLAGGTHQETQYF. In DNA, the CDR3 is TGTGCCAGCAGCGTATTGGCAGGGGGGACCCATCAAGAGACCCAGTACTTC.

The rearrangement uses TRBV2 and TRBJ2-7, with 12 bases identical to TRBD2. There are 16 residues in the CDR3. Trimming at V came to 7 bases and at J to 0 bases, leaving 7 bases not matched to a gene. Per the germline V gene, CDR1 is SNHLY and CDR2 is FYNNEI. The CDR3: CASMSLAGGSSYEQYF. The CDR3 DNA sequence: TGTGCCAGCATGAGTCTAGCGGGAGGGTCCTCCTACGAGCAGTACTTC.

V gene TRBV6-5 combines with J gene TRBJ2-7, with D uncertain. V lost 8 bases and J 0 bases, leaving 11 bases between the germline ends. Germline values: CDR1 MNHEY, CDR2 SVGAGI. The CDR3 is 13 residues long. CDR3 region: CASSPSNSYEQYF. The CDR3 region has the DNA TGTGCCAGCTCCCCCTCAAACTCCTACGAGCAGTACTTC.

On this clone: A read error may account for a junction end that differs from germline. The chain uses TRBV7-9 and TRBJ1-1; no reliable D call. This CDR3 is 14 amino acids long. Germline assignment: CDR1 SEHNR and CDR2 FQNEAQ (reference sequence). The DNA of the CDR3 is TGTGCCAGCAGCTTGGGTAGGACGGGTACTGACGCTTTCTTT. This gives the protein CASSLGRTGTDAFF.

This chain uses TRBV29-1 with TRBJ1-3; D is possibly TRBD1 (6 bases). The germline gives CDR1 SQVTM, CDR2 ANQGSEA. Trimming left V 0 bases short and J 0 bases short, with 6 bases between. This CDR3 comprises 14 residues. DNA of the CDR3: TGCAGCGTTGAAGAGGGGGCCTCTGGAAACACCATATATTTT. Its translation: CSVEEGASGNTIYF.

V and J are TRBV7-8 and TRBJ2-7, with D tentatively TRBD1 (6 bases). This CDR3 comprises 15 residues. Germline CDR1 SGHVS, CDR2 FQNEAQ. V lost 2 bases to trimming and J lost 4 bases, with 15 bases between them. CDR3 coding DNA: TGTGCCAGCAGCTTAAACAGGGCCTCAGGGTACGAGCAGTACTTC. This sequence encodes CASSLNRASGYEQYF.